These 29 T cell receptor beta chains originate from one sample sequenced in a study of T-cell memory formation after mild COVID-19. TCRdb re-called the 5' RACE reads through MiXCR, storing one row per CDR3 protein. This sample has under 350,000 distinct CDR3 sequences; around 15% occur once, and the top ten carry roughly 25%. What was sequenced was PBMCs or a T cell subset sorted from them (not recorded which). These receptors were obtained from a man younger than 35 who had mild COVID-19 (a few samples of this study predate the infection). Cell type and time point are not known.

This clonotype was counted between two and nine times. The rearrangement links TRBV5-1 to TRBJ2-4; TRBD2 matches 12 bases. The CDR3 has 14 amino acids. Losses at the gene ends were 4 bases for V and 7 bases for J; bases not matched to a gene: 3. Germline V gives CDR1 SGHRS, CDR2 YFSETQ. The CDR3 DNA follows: TGCGCCAGCAGCAAAACTAGCGGGGGGAACATTCAGTACTTC. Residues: CASSKTSGGNIQYF.

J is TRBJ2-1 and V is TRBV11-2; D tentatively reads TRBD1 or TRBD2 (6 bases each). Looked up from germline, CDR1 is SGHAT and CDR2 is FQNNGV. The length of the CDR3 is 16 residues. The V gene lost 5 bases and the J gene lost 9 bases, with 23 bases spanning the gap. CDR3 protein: CASSPQSGAAGREQFF. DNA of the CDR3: TGTGCCAGCAGCCCTCAGTCGGGGGCGGCGGGCCGTGAGCAGTTCTTC.

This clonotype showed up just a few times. CDR3 loop: CASSPNGQETQYF. DNA of the CDR3: TGTGCCAGCTCACCAAATGGGCAAGAGACCCAGTACTTC. The gene calls are TRBV18 and TRBJ2-5; D remains unclear. Germline lookup yields CDR1 KGHSH and CDR2 LQKENI. CDR3 length: 13 amino acids. The V and J ends lost 2 bases and 2 bases respectively, with 6 bases between them.

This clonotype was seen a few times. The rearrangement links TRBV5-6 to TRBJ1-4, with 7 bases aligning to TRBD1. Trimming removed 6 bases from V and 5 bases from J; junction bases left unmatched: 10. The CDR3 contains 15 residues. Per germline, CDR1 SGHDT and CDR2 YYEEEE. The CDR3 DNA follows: TGTGCCAGCACCCCGTCAGGGGGGCGGAATGAAAAACTGTTTTTT. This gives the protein CASTPSGGRNEKLFF.

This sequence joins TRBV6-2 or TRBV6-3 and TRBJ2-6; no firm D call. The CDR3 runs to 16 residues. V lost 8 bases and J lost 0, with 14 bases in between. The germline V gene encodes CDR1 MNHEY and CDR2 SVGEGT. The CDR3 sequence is CASRFGGSSGANVLTF. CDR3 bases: TGTGCCAGCCGATTTGGCGGAAGCTCTGGGGCCAACGTCCTGACTTTC.

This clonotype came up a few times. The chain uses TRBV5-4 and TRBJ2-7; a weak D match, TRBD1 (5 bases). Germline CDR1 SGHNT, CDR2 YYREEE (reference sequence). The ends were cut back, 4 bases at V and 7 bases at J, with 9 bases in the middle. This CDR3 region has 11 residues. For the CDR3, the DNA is TGTGCCAGCAGCGGGTCAGGGGAGCAGTACTTC. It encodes CASSGSGEQYF. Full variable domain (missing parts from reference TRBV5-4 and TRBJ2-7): ETGVTQSPTHLIKTRGQQVTLRCSSQSGHNTVSWYQQALGQGPQFIFQYYREEENGRGNFPPRFSGLQFPNYSSELNVNALELDDSALYLCASSGSGEQYFGPGTRLTVT.

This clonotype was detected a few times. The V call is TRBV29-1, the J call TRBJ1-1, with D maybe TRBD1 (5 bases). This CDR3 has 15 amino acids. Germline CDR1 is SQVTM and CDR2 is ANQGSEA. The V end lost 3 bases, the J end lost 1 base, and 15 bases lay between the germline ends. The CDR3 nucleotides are TGCAGCGTTGAGGGGGGGTCCGGGAGGAACACTGAAGCTTTCTTT. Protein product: CSVEGGSGRNTEAFF.

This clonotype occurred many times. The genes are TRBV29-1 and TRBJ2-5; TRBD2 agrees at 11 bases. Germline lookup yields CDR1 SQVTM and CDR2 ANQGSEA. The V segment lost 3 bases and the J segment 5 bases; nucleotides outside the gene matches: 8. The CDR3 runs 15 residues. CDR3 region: CSVELTSGGRETQYF. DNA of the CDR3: TGCAGCGTTGAGCTAACTAGCGGGGGCAGGGAGACCCAGTACTTC.

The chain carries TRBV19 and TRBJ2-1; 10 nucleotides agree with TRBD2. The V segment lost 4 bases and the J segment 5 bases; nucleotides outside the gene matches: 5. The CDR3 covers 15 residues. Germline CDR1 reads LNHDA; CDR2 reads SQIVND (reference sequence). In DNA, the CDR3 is TGTGCCAGTAGTAGAACTAGCGGGGACCACAATGAGCAGTTCTTC. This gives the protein CASSRTSGDHNEQFF. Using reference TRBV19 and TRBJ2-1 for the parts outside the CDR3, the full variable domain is DGGITQSPKYLFRKEGQNVTLSCEQNLNHDAMYWYRQDPGQGLRLIYYSQIVNDFQKGDIAEGYSVSREKKESFPLTVTSAQKNPTAFYLCASSRTSGDHNEQFFGPGTRLTVL.

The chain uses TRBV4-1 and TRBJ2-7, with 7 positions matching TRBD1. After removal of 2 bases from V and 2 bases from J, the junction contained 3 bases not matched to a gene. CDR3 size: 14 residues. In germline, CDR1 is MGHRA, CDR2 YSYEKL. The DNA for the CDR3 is TGCGCCAGCAGCCAATTTACAGGGGCCTACGAGCAGTACGTC. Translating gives CASSQFTGAYEQYV.

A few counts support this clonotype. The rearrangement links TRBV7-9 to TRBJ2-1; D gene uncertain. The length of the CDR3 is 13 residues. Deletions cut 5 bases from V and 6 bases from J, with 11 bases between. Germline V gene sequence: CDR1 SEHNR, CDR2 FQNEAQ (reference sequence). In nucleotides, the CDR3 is TGTGCCAGCAGCCCAGTGACGATCAATGAGCAGTTCTTC. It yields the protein CASSPVTINEQFF.

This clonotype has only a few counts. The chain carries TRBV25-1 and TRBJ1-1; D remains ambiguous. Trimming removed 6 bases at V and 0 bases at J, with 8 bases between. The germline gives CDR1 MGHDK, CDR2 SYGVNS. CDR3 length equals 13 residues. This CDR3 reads CASSRLLNTEAFF. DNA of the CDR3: TGTGCCAGCAGCAGGCTCTTGAACACTGAAGCTTTCTTT.

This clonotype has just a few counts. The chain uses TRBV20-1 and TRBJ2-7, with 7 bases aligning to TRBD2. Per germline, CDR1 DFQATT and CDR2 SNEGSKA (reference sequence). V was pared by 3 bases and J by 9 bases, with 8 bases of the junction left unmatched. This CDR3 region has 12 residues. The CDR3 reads CSASPGLDAQYV. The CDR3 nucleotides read TGCAGTGCTAGTCCTGGACTAGACGCGCAGTACGTC.

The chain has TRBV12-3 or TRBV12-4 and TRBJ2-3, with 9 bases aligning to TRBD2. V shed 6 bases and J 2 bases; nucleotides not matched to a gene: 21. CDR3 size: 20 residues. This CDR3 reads CASSSNGGSGGAEDTDTQYF. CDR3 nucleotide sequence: TGTGCCAGCAGCTCCAACGGGGGTAGCGGGGGAGCCGAGGACACAGATACGCAGTATTTT.

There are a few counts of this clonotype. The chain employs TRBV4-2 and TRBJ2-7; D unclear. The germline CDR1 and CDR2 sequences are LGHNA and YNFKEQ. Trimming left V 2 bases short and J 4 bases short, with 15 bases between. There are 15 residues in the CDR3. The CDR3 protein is CASSQPGTPVYEQYF. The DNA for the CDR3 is TGTGCCAGCAGCCAACCTGGAACGCCTGTGTACGAGCAGTACTTC.

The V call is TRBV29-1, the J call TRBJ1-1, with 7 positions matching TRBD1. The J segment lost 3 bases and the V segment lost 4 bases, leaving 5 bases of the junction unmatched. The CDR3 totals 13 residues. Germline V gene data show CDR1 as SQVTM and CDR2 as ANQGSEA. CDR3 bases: TGCAGCGTTGGACAGGGAGGGCACACTGAAGCTTTCTTT. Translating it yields CSVGQGGHTEAFF. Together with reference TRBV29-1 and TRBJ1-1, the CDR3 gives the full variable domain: SAVISQKPSRDICQRGTSLTIQCQVDSQVTMMFWYRQQPGQSLTLIATANQGSEATYESGFVIDKFPISRPNLTFSTLTVSNMSPEDSSIYLCSVGQGGHTEAFFGQGTRLTVV.

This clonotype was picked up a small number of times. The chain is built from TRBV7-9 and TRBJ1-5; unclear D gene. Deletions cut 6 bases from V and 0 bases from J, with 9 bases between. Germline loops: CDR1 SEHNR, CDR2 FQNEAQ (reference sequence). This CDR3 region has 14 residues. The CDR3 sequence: CASSRTDSNQPQHF. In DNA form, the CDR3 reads TGTGCCAGCAGTCGGACGGATAGCAATCAGCCCCAGCATTTT.

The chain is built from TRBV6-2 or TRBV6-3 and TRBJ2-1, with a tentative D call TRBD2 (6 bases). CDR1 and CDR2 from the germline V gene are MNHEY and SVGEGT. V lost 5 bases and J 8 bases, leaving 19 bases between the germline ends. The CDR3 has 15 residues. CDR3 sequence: CASSERDFLHDEQFF. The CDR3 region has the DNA TGTGCCAGCAGTGAGAGGGACTTCCTCCACGATGAGCAGTTCTTC.

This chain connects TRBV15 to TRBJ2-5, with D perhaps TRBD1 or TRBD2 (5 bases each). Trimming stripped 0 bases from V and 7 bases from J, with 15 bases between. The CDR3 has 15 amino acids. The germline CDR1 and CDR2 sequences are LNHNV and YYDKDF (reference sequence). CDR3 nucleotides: TGTGCCACCAGCAGAGAGGGACGGCAGGGCGGGACCCAGTACTTC. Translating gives CATSREGRQGGTQYF. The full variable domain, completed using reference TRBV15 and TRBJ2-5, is DAMVIQNPRYQVTQFGKPVTLSCSQTLNHNVMYWYQQKSSQAPKLLFHYYDKDFNNEADTPDNFQSRRPNTSFCFLDIRSPGLGDTAMYLCATSREGRQGGTQYFGPGTRLLVL.

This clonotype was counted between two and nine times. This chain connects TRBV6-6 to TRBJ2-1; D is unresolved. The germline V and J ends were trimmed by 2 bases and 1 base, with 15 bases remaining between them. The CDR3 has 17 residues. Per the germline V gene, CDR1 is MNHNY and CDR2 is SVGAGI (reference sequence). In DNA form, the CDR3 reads TGTGCCAGCAGTTACCCGCTCGGACCCGGGTCCTACAATGAGCAGTTCTTC. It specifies CASSYPLGPGSYNEQFF.

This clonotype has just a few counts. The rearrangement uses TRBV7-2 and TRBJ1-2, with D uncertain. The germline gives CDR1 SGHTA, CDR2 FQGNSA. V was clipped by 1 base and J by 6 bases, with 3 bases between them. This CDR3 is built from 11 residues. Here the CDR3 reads CASSLEDGYTF. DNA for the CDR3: TGTGCCAGCAGCTTAGAGGATGGCTACACCTTC. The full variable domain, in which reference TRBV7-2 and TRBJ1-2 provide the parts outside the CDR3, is GAGVSQSPSNKVTEKGKDVELRCDPISGHTALYWYRQSLGQGLEFLIYFQGNSAPDKSGLPSDRFSAERTGGSVSTLTIQRTQQEDSAVYLCASSLEDGYTFGSGTRLTVV.

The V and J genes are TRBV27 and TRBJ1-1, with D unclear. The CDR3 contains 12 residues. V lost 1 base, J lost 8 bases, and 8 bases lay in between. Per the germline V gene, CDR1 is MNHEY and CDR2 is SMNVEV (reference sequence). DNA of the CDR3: TGTGCCAGCAGTTTATTAGGGAGAGAAGCTTTCTTT. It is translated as CASSLLGREAFF.

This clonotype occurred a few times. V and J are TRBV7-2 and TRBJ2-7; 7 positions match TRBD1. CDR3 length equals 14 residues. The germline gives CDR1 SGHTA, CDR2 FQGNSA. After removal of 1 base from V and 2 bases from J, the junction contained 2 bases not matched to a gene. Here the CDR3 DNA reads TGTGCCAGCAGCTTAGACAGGGGAGCCTACGAGCAGTACGTC. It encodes CASSLDRGAYEQYV.

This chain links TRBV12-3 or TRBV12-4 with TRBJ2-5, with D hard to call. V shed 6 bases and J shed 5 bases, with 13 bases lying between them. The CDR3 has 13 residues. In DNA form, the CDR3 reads TGTGCCAGCAGCCCTACAACGAGGGAGACCCAGTACTTC. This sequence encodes CASSPTTRETQYF.

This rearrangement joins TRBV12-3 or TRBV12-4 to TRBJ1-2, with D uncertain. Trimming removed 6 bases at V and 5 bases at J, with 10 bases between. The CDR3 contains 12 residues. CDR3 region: CASSPLTYGYTF. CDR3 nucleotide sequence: TGTGCCAGCAGCCCCCTTACATATGGCTACACCTTC.

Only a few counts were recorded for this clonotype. The CDR3 DNA is TGTGCCAGCAGTTACTCGAAGCGGTACAATGAGCAGTTCTTC. This translates into CASSYSKRYNEQFF. The genes are TRBV6-2 or TRBV6-3 and TRBJ2-1, with TRBD2 as a possible D gene (5 bases). The CDR3 has 14 amino acids. Germline assignment: CDR1 MNHEY and CDR2 SVGEGT. V gave up 0 bases and J gave up 4 bases, with 7 bases separating them.

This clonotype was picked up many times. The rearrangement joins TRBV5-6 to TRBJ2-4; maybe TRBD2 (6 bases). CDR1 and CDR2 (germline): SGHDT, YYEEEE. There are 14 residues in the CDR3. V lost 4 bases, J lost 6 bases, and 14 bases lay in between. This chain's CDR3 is CASSPWGVTNIQYF. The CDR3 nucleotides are TGTGCCAGCAGCCCATGGGGGGTTACAAACATTCAGTACTTC.

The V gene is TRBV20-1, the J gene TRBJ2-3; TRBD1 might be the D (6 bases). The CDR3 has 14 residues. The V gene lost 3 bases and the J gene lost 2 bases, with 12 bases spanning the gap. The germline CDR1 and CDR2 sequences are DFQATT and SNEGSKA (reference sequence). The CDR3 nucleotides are TGCAGTGCTAGCGGGACATACTTCACAGATACGCAGTATTTT. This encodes CSASGTYFTDTQYF.

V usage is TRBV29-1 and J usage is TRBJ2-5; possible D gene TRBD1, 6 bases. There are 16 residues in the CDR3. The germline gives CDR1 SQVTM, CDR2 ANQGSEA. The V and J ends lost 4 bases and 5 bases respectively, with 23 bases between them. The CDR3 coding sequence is TGCAGCGTTGGAAATTTGATGCAGGGGCGGTCGGAGACCCAGTACTTC. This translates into CSVGNLMQGRSETQYF.